A single sample gave rise to the 19 T cell receptor beta chains below, sequenced in a study of CD8+ T cells in alopecia areata. RNA, once extracted, was reverse transcribed into cDNA for use as the sequencing template. Sequencing was performed with immunoSEQ multiplex PCR; in TCRdb, only in-frame clones are kept and a portion is missing. Altogether around 270,000 clones are present, roughly 60% being singletons, with the ten largest covering around 1.8%. Regarding treatment: oral pan-JAK inhibitor, 5-10 mg twice daily. This specimen consisted of CD4+ T cells sorted from blood, obtained at week 24, from a patient treated with tofacitinib. The origin of the receptors is a human donor with alopecia areata.

The V call is TRBV29-1, the J call TRBJ1-2; the D gene is possibly TRBD1 (5 bases). V was clipped by 2 bases and J by 8 bases, with 12 bases between them. The CDR3 extends over 12 amino acids. Germline values: CDR1 SQVTM, CDR2 ANQGSEA. Written as DNA, the CDR3 is TGCAGCGTTGAACCCCCATGGGGCGGCTACACCTTC. Amino acid sequence: CSVEPPWGGYTF.

This clone showed up just a few times. The chain has TRBV5-1 and TRBJ1-4; D ambiguous. With 0 bases removed from V and 0 bases from J, the gap between germline ends came to 12 bases. The CDR3 is 17 residues long. The germline CDR1 and CDR2 sequences are SGHRS and YFSETQ. The CDR3 nucleotides are TGCGCCAGCAGCTTGGGGCCCGCGACGGCAACTAATGAAAAACTGTTTTTT. It yields the protein CASSLGPATATNEKLFF. Variable domain in full (rest from reference TRBV5-1 and TRBJ1-4): KAGVTQTPRYLIKTRGQQVTLSCSPISGHRSVSWYQQTPGQGLQFLFEYFSETQRNKGNFPGRFSGRQFSNSRSEMNVSTLELGDSALYLCASSLGPATATNEKLFFGSGTQLSVL.

The gene calls are TRBV7-8 and TRBJ2-7; D gene unclear. This CDR3 is 14 amino acids long. Germline loops: CDR1 SGHVS, CDR2 FQNEAQ. V lost 1 base, J lost 4 bases, and 11 bases lay in between. The chain's CDR3 is CASSLGWVVYEQYF. The CDR3 DNA reads as TGTGCCAGCAGCTTAGGTTGGGTCGTATACGAGCAGTACTTC.

V and J are TRBV5-1 and TRBJ2-3; D is unclear. Germline V gene sequence: CDR1 SGHRS, CDR2 YFSETQ. Trimming stripped 1 base from V and 4 bases from J, with 10 bases between. CDR3 length: 14 residues. DNA of the CDR3: TGCGCCAGCAGCTTGTCCATTGTGGCAGATACGCAGTATTTT. This sequence encodes CASSLSIVADTQYF.

Many counts were recorded for this clone. The chain recombines TRBV27 with TRBJ2-3, with D perhaps matching TRBD1 (5 bases). CDR3 length equals 18 residues. CDR1 is MNHEY, CDR2 SMNVEV, per germline (reference sequence). Trimming removed 3 bases from V and 1 base from J, with 20 bases in between. The CDR3 loop is CASSFVRQGIGGTDTQYF. The CDR3 nucleotides are TGTGCCAGCAGTTTTGTACGGCAGGGAATTGGGGGCACAGATACGCAGTATTTT.

The chain couples TRBV25-1 to TRBJ1-2, with D unresolved. The CDR3 extends over 12 amino acids. CDR1 and CDR2 (germline): MGHDK, SYGVNS. The V gene lost 5 bases and the J gene lost 4 bases, with 8 bases spanning the gap. The CDR3 DNA follows: TGTGCCAGCAGTCAACAACTCTATGGCTACACCTTC. It is translated as CASSQQLYGYTF.

The chain links TRBV30 to TRBJ1-5, with D possibly being TRBD1 (5 bases). CDR1 is GTSNPN, CDR2 SVGIG, per germline (reference sequence). The germline V and J ends were trimmed by 1 base and 1 base, with 14 bases remaining between them. The CDR3 is 16 residues long. The CDR3 sequence: CAWSGQGQGSNQPQHF. Written as DNA, the CDR3 is TGTGCCTGGAGTGGGCAGGGTCAAGGGAGCAATCAGCCCCAGCATTTT.

V is TRBV30 and J is TRBJ1-4; 8 positions match TRBD1. From germline, CDR1 is GTSNPN and CDR2 SVGIG (reference sequence). The V segment lost 6 bases and the J segment 0 bases; nucleotides outside the gene matches: 12. This CDR3 contains 17 residues. The CDR3 loop is CACRGTGGTTTNEKLFF. The CDR3 DNA follows: TGTGCCTGCAGAGGAACAGGGGGTACTACAACTAATGAAAAACTGTTTTTT.

CDR3 region: CASSLDSYGNQPQHF. In nucleotides, the CDR3 is TGCGCCAGCAGCTTGGATAGCTATGGCAATCAGCCCCAGCATTTT. The V and J genes are TRBV5-1 and TRBJ1-5; D call uncertain. V gave up 0 bases and J gave up 2 bases, with 9 bases separating them. This CDR3 comprises 15 residues. Per germline, CDR1 SGHRS and CDR2 YFSETQ.

This clone was seen more than once but under ten times. The J gene is TRBJ1-1, the V gene TRBV7-3; D is undetermined. The ends were cut back, 0 bases at V and 1 base at J, with 3 bases in the middle. The length of the CDR3 is 13 residues. CDR1 and CDR2 from the germline V gene are SGHTA and FQGTGA. Here the CDR3 DNA reads TGTGCCAGCAGCTTAACGGGGAACACTGAAGCTTTCTTT. Amino acids: CASSLTGNTEAFF.

The chain joins TRBV6-6 to TRBJ1-5, with unresolved D. The germline gives CDR1 MNHNY, CDR2 SVGAGI (reference sequence). The CDR3 covers 16 residues. Deletions cut 0 bases from V and 3 bases from J, with 12 bases between. The CDR3 region is CASSYSRGSNNQPQHF. CDR3 nucleotides: TGTGCCAGCAGTTACTCGCGGGGATCCAACAATCAGCCCCAGCATTTT.

The gene calls are TRBV4-1 and TRBJ1-2, with 10 bases identical to TRBD1. The CDR3 has 14 amino acids. V shed 1 base, J shed 7 bases, and the junction held 3 bases outside the gene matches. From germline, CDR1 is MGHRA and CDR2 YSYEKL. CDR3 sequence (DNA): TGCGCCAGCAGCCAAGGGGGACAGGGGTCTGGCTACACCTTC. Protein product: CASSQGGQGSGYTF.

The chain joins TRBV2 to TRBJ1-2, with 8 bases fitting TRBD1. CDR1 SNHLY and CDR2 FYNNEI come from the germline V gene. The CDR3 runs to 14 residues. V shed 3 bases and J 6 bases; nucleotides not matched to a gene: 6. The CDR3 sequence is CASSDWQGADGYTF. CDR3 sequence (DNA): TGTGCCAGCAGTGATTGGCAGGGGGCGGATGGCTACACCTTC.

This clone has only a few counts. The chain links TRBV5-1 to TRBJ2-7, with 12 bases matching TRBD2. Germline values: CDR1 SGHRS, CDR2 YFSETQ. Trimming cost V 5 bases and J 5 bases; bases outside gene matches: 11. There are 16 residues in the CDR3. CDR3 residues: CASSSLAGGQLNEQYF. The CDR3 coding sequence is TGCGCCAGCAGTTCCCTAGCGGGGGGGCAACTGAACGAGCAGTACTTC.

This clone was counted only a few times. Compared with germline, one end of the junction differs, possibly owing to a read error. CDR3 protein: CASSSSYRGSGELFF. CDR3 in DNA: TGTGCTAGCAGCTCATCTTACAGGGGCTCCGGGGAGCTGTTTTTT. This chain connects TRBV7-7 to TRBJ2-2, with 7 bases that match TRBD1. Per germline, CDR1 SSHAT and CDR2 FNYEAQ (reference sequence). The CDR3 runs 15 residues.

This clone was recorded a few times. The chain recombines TRBV4-1 with TRBJ2-7; 7 bases line up with TRBD2. Trimming removed 1 base from V and 3 bases from J; junction bases left unmatched: 9. The CDR3 contains 16 residues. CDR1 is MGHRA, CDR2 YSYEKL, per germline. CDR3 coding DNA: TGCGCCAGCAGCCAAGTCGTCCCGGGAGGCGACTACGAGCAGTACTTC. Protein product: CASSQVVPGGDYEQYF.

V usage is TRBV29-1 and J usage is TRBJ2-1; 10 positions agree with TRBD2. Germline lookup yields CDR1 SQVTM and CDR2 ANQGSEA. After removal of 3 bases from V and 10 bases from J, the junction contained 3 bases not matched to a gene. The CDR3 has 12 residues. Here the CDR3 DNA reads TGCAGCGTTGAGCTAGCGGGGGCCGAGCAGTTCTTC. Residues: CSVELAGAEQFF.

In nucleotides, the CDR3 is TGTGCCAGCAGTGAACGGAATGACAGGGGGCGTAAGGCAGATACGCAGTATTTT. It encodes CASSERNDRGRKADTQYF. This chain connects TRBV25-1 to TRBJ2-3; 10 bases agree with TRBD1. Losses at the gene ends were 2 bases for V and 4 bases for J; bases not matched to a gene: 12. The CDR3 totals 18 residues. Germline-derived CDR1 and CDR2 are MGHDK and SYGVNS.

The J gene is TRBJ1-2, the V gene TRBV2; D perhaps matches TRBD1 (5 bases). The length of the CDR3 is 12 residues. Germline V gene data show CDR1 as SNHLY and CDR2 as FYNNEI. Trimming left V 2 bases short and J 10 bases short, with 11 bases between. The CDR3 DNA sequence: TGTGCCAGCAGTGAACAGGGAAGTTTCTACACCTTC. Translated, it gives CASSEQGSFYTF.